This TCR beta chain was profiled in a study of T cell responses to AZD1222 COVID-19 vaccine. General study findings and limits: Donors were largely white British and mainly female; clonal diversity was possibly underestimated. Unmutated variant regions reportedly attract nearly half of all spike-specific TCRs. Just a handful of AZD1222 recipients were seropositive at baseline.

Sequencing was performed with immunoSEQ multiplex PCR; in TCRdb, only in-frame clones are kept and a portion is missing. Of 100,000 to 150,000 clones in the sample, roughly 87% were seen once. As for this clone: The antigen is undetermined.

Sequencing was performed on peripheral blood, taken on day 0 of MenACWY control vaccination. This sequence originates from an adult in good health.

CDR3 loop: CASSLTGWEQYF. The CDR3 region has the DNA TGCGCCAGCAGTTTAACAGGGTGGGAGCAGTACTTC. This chain uses TRBV5-1 with TRBJ2-7; D is possibly TRBD1 (6 bases). CDR1 is SGHRS, CDR2 YFSETQ, per germline. CDR3 length equals 12 residues. With 5 bases removed from V and 7 bases from J, the gap between germline ends came to 13 bases.